These 18 T cell receptor beta chains originate from one sample sequenced in a study of T cell responses to AZD1222 COVID-19 vaccine. Sequencing used immunoSEQ multiplex PCR; TCRdb keeps in-frame clones, though not all of them. The sample lists about 130,000 clones, over 80% occurring once. The starting material was peripheral blood, obtained 28 days after the second AZD1222 dose. The receptor set was obtained from an adult who received the AZD1222 COVID-19 vaccine.

The chain links TRBV28 to TRBJ2-7; D is ambiguous. The CDR3 covers 18 residues. V was shortened by 2 bases and J by 0 bases, with 20 bases between the two germline ends. Germline V gene sequence: CDR1 MDHEN, CDR2 SYDVKM. The DNA of the CDR3 is TGTGCCAGCAGTTTACGTGGGCTTGGTCTGGGAAGCTCCTACGAGCAGTACTTC. Translation: CASSLRGLGLGSSYEQYF.

In its sample, this clone was seen once. The chain recombines TRBV13 with TRBJ2-3, with D possibly matching TRBD2 (5 bases). Germline V gene sequence: CDR1 PRHDT, CDR2 FYEKMQ (reference sequence). The CDR3 contains 14 residues. Trimming cost V 2 bases and J 5 bases, with 11 bases left between them. CDR3 residues: CASSLTADLDTQYF. The CDR3 DNA is TGTGCCAGCAGCTTAACAGCGGATTTAGATACGCAGTATTTT.

The chain combines TRBV30 with TRBJ2-7, with TRBD2 identical over 8 bases. V lost 0 bases to trimming and J lost 1 base; unmatched junction nucleotides: 5. CDR3 length: 15 amino acids. Germline V CDR1 and CDR2: GTSNPN, SVGIG (reference sequence). The CDR3 coding sequence is TGTGCCTGGAGTGTAGCCCCGGGAGGGTCCTACGAGCAGTACTTC. This translates into CAWSVAPGGSYEQYF.

CDR3 sequence: CASKAGGTGELFF. In DNA, the CDR3 is TGTGCCAGCAAGGCCGGGGGGACCGGGGAGCTGTTTTTT. The chain carries TRBV12-3 or TRBV12-4 and TRBJ2-2; 7 bases match TRBD2. The V gene end was trimmed by 7 bases and the J gene end by 5 bases; junction bases not matched to a gene: 4. The CDR3 is 13 amino acids.

This chain uses TRBV28 with TRBJ1-2; 8 nucleotides align to TRBD1. Trimming removed 3 bases from V and 4 bases from J; junction bases left unmatched: 7. CDR3 length equals 15 residues. The germline CDR1 and CDR2 sequences are MDHEN and SYDVKM. Written as DNA, the CDR3 is TGTGCCAGCAGTTTTACATCAGGGGGCGCCTATGGCTACACCTTC. It codes for CASSFTSGGAYGYTF.

The chain uses TRBV29-1 and TRBJ2-3; 13 bases map to TRBD2. The CDR3 extends over 14 amino acids. Looked up from germline, CDR1 is SQVTM and CDR2 is ANQGSEA. The CDR3 DNA reads TGCAGTGCGTGGGGACTAGCGGGATTAGATACGCAGTATTTT. It specifies CSAWGLAGLDTQYF.

CDR3 nucleotides: TGTGCCAGTAGTACCCAGGGGGGCAATCAGCCCCAGCATTTT. Its translation: CASSTQGGNQPQHF. The rearrangement uses TRBV19 and TRBJ1-5, with 7 bases that match TRBD1. The CDR3 is made up of 14 amino acids. Germline CDR1 is LNHDA and CDR2 is SQIVND (reference sequence). The trim removed 4 bases at V and 2 bases at J, leaving 2 bases unmatched.

This rearrangement joins TRBV29-1 to TRBJ1-3; D is uncertain. Trimming cost V 4 bases and J 0 bases, with 4 bases left between them. Germline assignment: CDR1 SQVTM and CDR2 ANQGSEA. The CDR3 contains 12 residues. Here the CDR3 DNA reads TGCAGCGTTGTCCTCTCTGGAAACACCATATATTTT. Translating gives CSVVLSGNTIYF.

This clone showed up just a few times. This chain links TRBV15 with TRBJ2-7; weak D call: TRBD1 (6 bases). CDR1 is LNHNV, CDR2 YYDKDF, per germline (reference sequence). The V and J ends lost 1 base and 6 bases respectively, with 13 bases between them. The CDR3 is made up of 14 amino acids. The CDR3 region is CATSRVGGVGEQYF. The DNA of the CDR3 is TGTGCCACCAGCAGAGTAGGGGGAGTCGGCGAGCAGTACTTC.

CDR3 in amino acids: CASSSQPGANVLTF. Here the CDR3 DNA reads TGTGCCAGTAGTAGCCAACCTGGGGCCAACGTCCTGACTTTC. The genes are TRBV19 and TRBJ2-6; D unclear. Germline V gene sequence: CDR1 LNHDA, CDR2 SQIVND (reference sequence). V was pared by 4 bases and J by 2 bases, with 6 bases between. The CDR3 is made up of 14 amino acids. The full variable domain, rest sourced from reference TRBV19 and TRBJ2-6, is DGGITQSPKYLFRKEGQNVTLSCEQNLNHDAMYWYRQDPGQGLRLIYYSQIVNDFQKGDIAEGYSVSREKKESFPLTVTSAQKNPTAFYLCASSSQPGANVLTFGAGSRLTVL.

The J gene is TRBJ1-3, the V gene TRBV6-5; TRBD1 matches at 11 bases. The trim removed 8 bases at V and 2 bases at J, leaving 5 bases unmatched. Germline lookup yields CDR1 MNHEY and CDR2 SVGAGI. This CDR3 comprises 15 residues. For the CDR3, the DNA is TGTGCCAGCGGAAGGGGACAGGGGGCTGGAAACACCATATATTTT. Translation: CASGRGQGAGNTIYF.

CDR3 sequence reads: CASSYSTGANYGYTF. The CDR3 DNA is TGTGCCAGCAGTTACTCGACGGGAGCTAACTATGGCTACACCTTC. The rearrangement joins TRBV6-5 to TRBJ1-2; no clear D gene. This CDR3 region has 15 residues. The germline gives CDR1 MNHEY, CDR2 SVGAGI. V lost 0 bases to trimming and J lost 0 bases, with 8 bases between them.

V usage is TRBV7-9 and J usage is TRBJ1-2, with TRBD1 identical over 7 bases. The V segment lost 5 bases and the J segment 7 bases; nucleotides outside the gene matches: 19. CDR3 length: 17 amino acids. The germline V gene encodes CDR1 SEHNR and CDR2 FQNEAQ (reference sequence). The CDR3 region has the DNA TGTGCCAGCAGCCTAGGCCCAGGGGGATCGGATAGCTCTGGCTACACCTTC. It translates to CASSLGPGGSDSSGYTF. Together with reference TRBV7-9 and TRBJ1-2, the CDR3 gives the full variable domain: DTGVSQNPRHKITKRGQNVTFRCDPISEHNRLYWYRQTLGQGPEFLTYFQNEAQLEKSRLLSDRFSAERPKGSFSTLEIQRTEQGDSAMYLCASSLGPGGSDSSGYTFGSGTRLTVV.

The chain couples TRBV28 to TRBJ2-3, with unresolved D. Germline CDR1 MDHEN, CDR2 SYDVKM. Trimming stripped 1 base from V and 6 bases from J, with 14 bases between. The CDR3 length is 15 residues. The CDR3: CASSLSLPGRDTQYF. In DNA form, the CDR3 reads TGTGCCAGCAGTTTATCCCTGCCCGGTAGGGATACGCAGTATTTT.

The chain carries TRBV28 and TRBJ2-1, with unresolved D. The V gene's germline CDR1 is MDHEN and CDR2 SYDVKM. V was shortened by 6 bases and J by 2 bases, with 2 bases between the two germline ends. The CDR3 has 11 amino acids. In DNA form, the CDR3 reads TGTGCCAGCAGCACCTACAATGAGCAGTTCTTC. Residues: CASSTYNEQFF. Complete variable domain (other parts from reference TRBV28 and TRBJ2-1): DVKVTQSSRYLVKRTGEKVFLECVQDMDHENMFWYRQDPGLGLRLIYFSYDVKMKEKGDIPEGYSVSREKKERFSLILESASTNQTSMYLCASSTYNEQFFGPGTRLTVL.

The chain has TRBV10-2 and TRBJ2-7; no clear D gene. Germline CDR1 WSHSY, CDR2 SAAADI. With 6 bases removed from V and 3 bases from J, the gap between germline ends came to 18 bases. This CDR3 is 15 amino acids long. This chain's CDR3 is CASSPGPAHLYEQYF. The CDR3 DNA follows: TGCGCCAGCAGCCCTGGACCCGCTCACCTCTACGAGCAGTACTTC.

This clone was picked up one time. The chain joins TRBV4-3 to TRBJ2-1, with D possibly being TRBD1 (5 bases). Trimming cost V 0 bases and J 9 bases, with 15 bases left between them. Germline CDR1 reads LGHNA; CDR2 reads YSLEER. The CDR3 is 15 amino acids. The CDR3 DNA reads as TGCGCCAGCAGCCAAGATCAGGGTACGACAATTGAGCAGTTCTTC. This translates into CASSQDQGTTIEQFF.

A single count supports this clone. One end of the junction varies from germline; a read error may be responsible. V is TRBV30 and J is TRBJ2-7, with 8 bases lining up with TRBD1. The CDR3 is made up of 11 amino acids. The germline V gene encodes CDR1 GTSNPN and CDR2 SVGIG (reference sequence). The DNA of the CDR3 is TGTGCCTGGAGTGGACAGGGGACTCCGCACTTC. Translating gives CAWSGQGTPHF.